Described below is a single TCR beta chain sequence and its context. Its antigen is not yet known. Qualities for individual bases were not recorded, and no much larger clone is one base off. The donors were healthy, HIV-negative adults who had no recently reported acute infections or vaccinations. Every donor was a Caucasian adult living in Nashville, Tennessee, USA. CD4+ T cells were enriched by magnetic negative selection, after which naive cells were positively selected on CD45RA and the negative fraction was taken as the memory subset. Blood was obtained by leukapheresis, after which PBMCs were separated by Ficoll-Histopaque density gradient centrifugation and cryopreserved in liquid nitrogen vapor phase. Analytical flow cytometry was used to check the purity and quantity of each magnetically sorted T cell population. Each sorted fraction had its genomic DNA isolated and then quantified by UV absorbance on a Nanodrop 2000c.

The data are from a study of shared clonotypes between healthy human individuals (TCRdb year 2020). In terms of the full investigation: A couple of women and three men aged 18 to 49 years were included in the cohort. Each donor's leukapheresis produced roughly between about 0.9 and 9.5 billion PBMCs. Per donor, three plates each were used for CD4 naive and CD4 memory, two for CD8 naive, and one for CD8 memory. The study deeply sequenced blood TCR repertoires of five healthy adults to estimate repertoire size and the extent of clonotype sharing between individuals. Libraries were prepared and TCR repertoires were sequenced by different laboratories using diverse techniques, in order to increase sequencing depth and limit assay-specific biases. General conclusions and limits of the study: Estimated clonotype richness was generally larger for naive than for memory subsets. Based on pairwise subsampling, the degree of clonotype sharing among donors was expected to be affected by sequencing depth. The genetic and exposure-history diversity represented was limited by the small number of donors. Incomplete sequencing was indicated by rarefaction of sorted-subset datasets, despite the large sequencing depth. Sharing across four donors was observed for around 4.8% of naive CD4, less than 4% of naive CD8, over 2% of memory CD4, and around 0.42% of memory CD8 clonotypes. Higher generation probabilities were observed for clonotypes shared by all four sorted-subset donors than for non-shared clonotypes. Sampling was limited to blood, and TCR repertoires in tissue likely differ from TCR repertoires in blood.

Using the deep immunoSEQ assay, TCR CDR3 regions were amplified from genomic DNA by multiplex PCR. For each cell subset, the extracted genomic DNA was distributed evenly across all wells of several immunoSEQ 96-well plates, and each plate served as one replicate. For sorted subsets, approximately 200 ng of genomic DNA, equivalent to 30,000 or so T cell genomes, went into each replicate PCR. Purified libraries were quantified with a Qubit 3.0 fluorometer, sized on a Bioanalyzer 2100, and re-quantified with the KAPA Library Quantification kit. Each immunoSEQ 96-well plate was sequenced on its own single-read 150-cycle Illumina NextSeq 550 flow cell. The paper's data handling went like this. Because the immunoSEQ output included only junctional sequences and no quality scores, the filtering could not be the same as the filtering used for full-length reads. To assign V/J genes and CDR3, sequences were annotated against IMGT germline references using PyIR, a Python wrapper for IgBLAST v1.9. Any read was removed if the V/J assignment was weak (E-value above 1e-6), the CDR3 was missing, or the read contained stop codons, out-of-frame junctions, or ambiguous translated residues. V3J clonotypes were defined as sequences sharing an identical inferred V gene, J gene, and CDR3 amino acid sequence. Percentage overlap between repertoires was computed as shared unique clonotypes divided by the size of the smaller repertoire. Richness of each repertoire was evaluated using RTK rarefaction, the Chao1 estimator, and Recon v2.1 estimates of unobserved clonotypes. OLGA was used to compute generation probabilities for all TCRbeta clonotypes that the gDNA method yielded from a few donors. The table comes from immuneACCESS by way of TCRdb, which keeps in-frame sequences with V and J called. Part of the clones is missing from these tables; in studies checked, under half for an unresolved V gene and the rest for unknown reasons. V and J calls and clone size are those listed in that table; D and trimming were worked out from the DNA. In this sample the table shows 1 million to 1.3 million clones, 75% to 80% of which occur a single time. 0.61% of the sample goes to the ten largest clones.

The junction shows trimming of 0 bases on V and 4 bases on J, plus 7 bases between the germline ends. The CDR3 has 13 amino acids, counting the end cysteine and phenylalanine. Solely the CDR3 DNA is kept, with 39 bases framed from the first base. The germline V gene encodes CDR1 LNHNV and CDR2 YYDKDF (reference sequence). Material: memory CD4+ T cells from PBMCs. What this sample's cell subset or site label stands for: CD45RA-negative fraction. The V and J segments used are TRBV15 and TRBJ2-7, with the D gene too uncertain to name. The sequence was obtained from a man aged 18 to 29 in good health. Some clones in this sample may be carry-over from other donors' samples. Read as DNA, the sequence is TGTGCCACCAGCAGAGATGCACAGTACGAGCAGTACTTC. Its coded protein is CATSRDAQYEQYF.